This is a list of T cell receptor beta chains from one sample in a study of long-term antiretroviral therapy in people with HIV. Profiling relied on immunoSEQ multiplex PCR, and the TCRdb table lists in-frame clones only, not all of them. The data contain around 9,000 clones, around 77% of them singletons. Sequenced material: unsorted PBMCs, taken 0.4 years before starting antiretroviral therapy. The receptors come from a man younger than 40 with HIV. CDR3s include the opening cysteine and the closing phenylalanine or tryptophan. The D gene is left open where the match is weak. The size of a clone is reported for some rows only, either as once, few or many, or as a class for expanded clones.

j_call d_call v_call clone_size cdr3_nt cdr3_aa
TRBJ1-1 . TRBV19 . TGTGCCAGTAGTCCCCGAGGCAGAATGAACACTGAAGCTTTCTTT CASSPRGRMNTEAFF
TRBJ1-2 . TRBV28 . TGTGCCAGCAGTTCCCCCTTCGGGGGTGGCTACACCTTC CASSSPFGGGYTF
TRBJ2-7 . TRBV15 . TGTGCCACCAGCACAAAGAGGAAAGCAGGGTTCATCTTCTACGAGCAGTACTTC CATSTKRKAGFIFYEQYF
TRBJ1-2 . TRBV6-6 few TGTGCCAGCAGTAAAACAGGGATTAACTATGGCTACACCTTC CASSKTGINYGYTF
TRBJ2-7 TRBD1 TRBV10-3 few TGTGCCATCGGACAGGGGCCCTACGAGCAGTACTTC CAIGQGPYEQYF
TRBJ1-6 . TRBV19 . TGTGCCAGTCGCCCGGACCCCCCGTATAATTCACCCCTCCACTTT CASRPDPPYNSPLHF
TRBJ1-3 . TRBV6-5 . TGTGCCAGCAGTTACTCCGGACGGGGACGAGACACCATATATTTT CASSYSGRGRDTIYF
TRBJ2-1 TRBD1 TRBV15 . TGTGCCACCAGCAGAGGAGACAGGGGGCAGATAAATGAGCAGTTCTTC CATSRGDRGQINEQFF
TRBJ2-7 TRBD2 TRBV7-9 . TGTGCCAGCAGCTCTCGCCTAGCGGGAGGCTACGAGCAGTACTTC CASSSRLAGGYEQYF
TRBJ1-1 . TRBV25-1 few TGTGCCAGCAGTGTACAGGGTCATCAGGGTGAAGCTTTCTTT CASSVQGHQGEAFF
TRBJ1-1 . TRBV28 . TGTGCCAGCAGTCCATCACATAACACTGAAGCTTTCTTT CASSPSHNTEAFF
TRBJ1-2 . TRBV7-9 few TGTGCCAGCAGCTTAGCTGGGACCCCGCAAGGGTATGGCTACACCTTC CASSLAGTPQGYGYTF
TRBJ2-1 TRBD2 TRBV5-6 . TGTGCCAGCATCCCGACACGACGAAGACTAGCGGTTAACAATGAGCAGTTCTTC CASIPTRRRLAVNNEQFF
TRBJ2-7 TRBD1 TRBV6-5 . TGTGCCAGCAGTTACTACAGGGGAACATACGAGCAGTACTTC CASSYYRGTYEQYF
TRBJ2-7 . TRBV29-1 few TGCAGCGTTGAAGTGGGAGATCCCTCCTACGAGCAGTACTTC CSVEVGDPSYEQYF
TRBJ2-5 . TRBV5-1 . TGCGCCAGCAGCTTGGGGGGTCCAAGCCTGGGAGAGACCCAGTACTTC CASSLGGPSLGETQYF
TRBJ2-7 TRBD2 TRBV27 . TGTGCCAGCAGTAGGACTAGCGGGGATTTTCACCACGAGCAGTACTTC CASSRTSGDFHHEQYF
TRBJ2-7 . TRBV18 few TGTGCCAGCTCGCTCAATCAGGGTTCCTACGAGCAGTACTTC CASSLNQGSYEQYF
TRBJ2-7 . TRBV28 . TGTGCCAGCAGTTTCGGGGGTAGCTCCTACGAGCAGTACTTC CASSFGGSSYEQYF
TRBJ2-2 . TRBV30 . TGTGCCTGGAGTGTAGGGGACACCGGGGAGCTGTTTTTT CAWSVGDTGELFF
TRBJ2-3 TRBD2 TRBV6-4 . TGTGCCAGCAGTGATTTTAGCGGGAGGAGCACGGATACGCAGTATTTT CASSDFSGRSTDTQYF
TRBJ1-6 . TRBV2 . TGTGCCAGCAGTAGAGTTCAGGGGATCCTTAATTCACCCCTCCACTTT CASSRVQGILNSPLHF
TRBJ2-7 . TRBV7-2 . TGTGCCAGCAGCTTAGAGTCCTACGAGCAGTACTTC CASSLESYEQYF
TRBJ1-1 TRBD1 TRBV7-9 . TGTGCCAGCAGCCAACAGGGGGCGTTCACTGAAGCTTTCTTT CASSQQGAFTEAFF